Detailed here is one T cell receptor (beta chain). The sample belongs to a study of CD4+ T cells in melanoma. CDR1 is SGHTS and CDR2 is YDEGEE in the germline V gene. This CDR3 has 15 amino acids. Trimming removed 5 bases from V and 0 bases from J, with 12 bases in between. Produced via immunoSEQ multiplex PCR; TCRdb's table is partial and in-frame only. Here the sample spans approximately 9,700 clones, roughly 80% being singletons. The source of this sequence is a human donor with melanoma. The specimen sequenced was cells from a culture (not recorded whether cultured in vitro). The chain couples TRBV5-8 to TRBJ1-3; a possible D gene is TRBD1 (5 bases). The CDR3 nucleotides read TGTGCCAGCAGGTTTGGCAGGGTCTCTGGAAACACCATATATTTT. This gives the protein CASRFGRVSGNTIYF.